This is a list of T cell receptor beta chains from one sample in a study of neurological immune-mediated disorders. Using its own MiXCR run on the 5' RACE reads, TCRdb lists one record per CDR3 protein. The repertoire includes around 61,000 distinct CDR3 sequences, approximately 5.3% of them detected once, and about 5.3% sits in the top ten. The specimen sequenced was PBMCs. These receptor sequences come from a human donor with multiple sclerosis. The donor label of this sample is uncertain. Both conserved end residues are part of each CDR3. The D gene is left open where the match is weak. Size values are once, few and many counts, or a class for expanded clones, and some rows have none.

J gene,D gene,clone size,V gene,CDR3 protein,CDR3 DNA
TRBJ1-2,-,many,TRBV7-3,CASSLTAGNYGYTF,TGTGCCAGCAGCTTAACGGCGGGGAACTATGGCTACACCTTC
TRBJ1-2,TRBD1,many,TRBV5-1,CASSLETGGVDGYTF,TGCGCCAGCAGCTTGGAGACAGGGGGTGTAGATGGCTACACCTTC
TRBJ1-2,-,few,TRBV4-1,CASSQSNGLERGYTF,TGCGCCAGCAGCCAATCAAACGGACTAGAGAGGGGCTACACCTTC
TRBJ2-7,TRBD1,many,TRBV20-1,CSARSTGTGYYEQYF,TGCAGTGCTAGATCGACCGGGACAGGGTACTACGAGCAGTACTTC
TRBJ2-1,-,few,TRBV11-2,CASSLSRVQFF,TGTGCCAGCAGCTTATCCAGGGTACAGTTCTTC
TRBJ1-2,-,many,TRBV6-6,CASSLGHPYGYTF,TGTGCCAGCAGCCTGGGACATCCGTATGGCTACACCTTC
TRBJ2-1,TRBD2,many,TRBV5-1,CASSPGRGINEQFF,TGCGCCAGCAGCCCTGGGCGGGGGATTAATGAGCAGTTCTTC
TRBJ1-5,-,-,TRBV24-1,CATSSGDYSNQPQHF,TGTGCCACCTCCTCAGGGGACTATAGCAATCAGCCCCAGCATTTT
TRBJ1-4,-,many,TRBV5-1,CASSLTRPSTNEKLFF,TGCGCCAGCAGCTTGACCAGACCTTCAACTAATGAAAAACTGTTTTTT
TRBJ2-1,-,many,TRBV5-6,CASSWGIGSYNEQFF,TGTGCCAGCAGCTGGGGGATTGGATCCTACAATGAGCAGTTCTTC
TRBJ1-2,-,many,TRBV20-1,CSARARSWGYTF,TGCAGTGCTAGAGCTCGCAGCTGGGGCTACACCTTC
TRBJ1-6,TRBD1,many,TRBV2,CASRLTGVLNSPLHF,TGTGCCAGCAGGTTGACAGGGGTGCTGAATTCACCCCTCCACTTT
TRBJ2-3,-,many,TRBV9,CASSVGYGGGLTDTQYF,TGTGCCAGCAGCGTAGGATATGGCGGGGGCCTCACAGATACGCAGTATTTT
TRBJ1-1,TRBD1,many,TRBV10-3,CAIRYRGNTEAFF,TGTGCCATCAGGTACAGGGGGAACACTGAAGCTTTCTTT
TRBJ1-1,-,many,TRBV5-1,CASSLATIMNTEAFF,TGCGCCAGCAGCTTGGCGACAATAATGAACACTGAAGCTTTCTTT
TRBJ1-5,-,many,TRBV4-1,CASSHWVGAQPQHF,TGCGCCAGCAGCCACTGGGTAGGGGCTCAGCCCCAGCATTTT
TRBJ1-2,TRBD1,many,TRBV11-2,CASSAGRGRPEGYTF,TGTGCCAGCAGCGCGGGCAGGGGGCGGCCGGAGGGCTACACCTTC
TRBJ2-5,-,many,TRBV7-8,CASSLETPDQETQYF,TGTGCCAGCAGCTTAGAGACTCCGGACCAAGAGACCCAGTACTTC
TRBJ1-2,TRBD1,many,TRBV6-5,CASSDWTGANYGYTF,TGTGCCAGCAGTGACTGGACAGGGGCGAACTATGGCTACACCTTC
TRBJ2-1,-,many,TRBV7-8,CASSLGFNEQFF,TGTGCCAGCAGCTTAGGTTTCAATGAGCAGTTCTTC
TRBJ1-1,-,many,TRBV5-5,CASSPRVSTEAFF,TGTGCCAGCAGCCCCCGAGTAAGCACTGAAGCTTTCTTT
TRBJ1-3,-,-,TRBV6-6,CASSSLNLFGNTIYF,TGTGCCAGCAGTTCTTTGAACTTATTCGGAAACACCATATATTTT
TRBJ2-1,-,many,TRBV20-1,CSARTPGTEQFF,TGCAGTGCCCGGACCCCCGGGACAGAGCAGTTCTTC
TRBJ1-6,-,many,TRBV7-9,CASSFQGSHSPLHF,TGTGCCAGCAGCTTCCAGGGTTCCCATTCACCCCTCCACTTT